These T cell receptor beta chains were read from a single sample in a study of T cell responses to AZD1222 COVID-19 vaccine. The repertoire was sequenced with immunoSEQ multiplex PCR; TCRdb's copy has only in-frame clones and lacks some. The repertoire holds roughly 100,000 clones, under 95% seen once, with approximately 1.3% in the top ten. This specimen was peripheral blood, taken on day 0 of AZD1222 vaccination. The receptor source for this set is an adult in good health. The CDR3 runs from the conserved cysteine through the conserved F or W. A D gene is named only where the DNA matches it firmly. Clone size is not always given. Where it is, it says once, few, many or a class for expanded clones.

TRBJ2-2,NA,NA,TRBV19,CATRVMGAGGELFF,TGTGCCACCAGGGTTATGGGGGCCGGCGGGGAGCTGTTTTTT
TRBJ2-2,NA,TRBD1,TRBV14,CASSQPRTGGRTNTGELFF,TGTGCCAGCAGCCAACCCCGGACAGGGGGAAGGACGAACACCGGGGAGCTGTTTTTT
TRBJ2-7,NA,TRBD2,TRBV19,CASSTPPRGYGTYEQYF,TGTGCCAGTAGTACCCCACCGCGGGGGTATGGGACCTACGAGCAGTACTTC
TRBJ2-1,once,TRBD1,TRBV6-5,CASSYLTGQGGQFF,TGTGCCAGCAGTTACCTTACCGGACAGGGAGGGCAGTTCTTC
TRBJ1-5,NA,NA,TRBV30,CAWSVPGQLNQPQHF,TGTGCCTGGAGTGTACCGGGGCAGCTCAATCAGCCCCAGCATTTT
TRBJ2-5,NA,TRBD2,TRBV2,CASSEHRGGGAETQYF,TGTGCCAGCAGTGAGCACCGGGGCGGGGGGGCCGAGACCCAGTACTTC
TRBJ2-7,NA,NA,TRBV28,CASRLGGASYEQYF,TGTGCCAGCAGATTAGGGGGAGCGTCCTACGAGCAGTACTTC
TRBJ1-1,NA,NA,TRBV5-1,CASSLAGGGGVSTEAFF,TGCGCCAGCAGCTTGGCTGGGGGGGGTGGTGTGAGCACTGAAGCTTTCTTT
TRBJ2-5,NA,TRBD2,TRBV3-1/TRBV3-2,CASSQSSSGGAETQYF,TGTGCCAGCAGCCAATCTTCTAGCGGGGGTGCAGAGACCCAGTACTTC
TRBJ2-3,NA,TRBD1,TRBV5-1,CASSSGQGADTQYF,TGCGCCAGCAGCTCGGGACAGGGAGCAGATACGCAGTATTTT
TRBJ2-3,NA,TRBD2,TRBV20-1,CSASIRAGGPVDTQYF,TGCAGTGCTAGTATCCGGGCGGGGGGGCCGGTAGATACGCAGTATTTT
TRBJ2-1,NA,NA,TRBV5-5,CASTSVYNEQFF,TGTGCCAGCACCTCGGTGTACAATGAGCAGTTCTTC
TRBJ2-2,NA,NA,TRBV3-1/TRBV3-2,CASSHGQSNTGELFF,TGTGCCAGCAGCCACGGACAGTCGAACACCGGGGAGCTGTTTTTT
TRBJ2-7,NA,NA,TRBV6-2/TRBV6-3,CASSGTGVQRNEQYF,TGTGCCAGCAGTGGAACCGGCGTACAAAGGAACGAGCAGTACTTC
TRBJ2-1,NA,TRBD1,TRBV5-8,CASSLTGSSYNEQFF,TGTGCCAGCAGCCTGACAGGGAGCTCCTACAATGAGCAGTTCTTC
TRBJ2-1,NA,TRBD2,TRBV11-3,CASSLVGLAGGNEQFF,TGTGCCAGCAGCTTAGTTGGACTAGCGGGGGGTAATGAGCAGTTCTTC
TRBJ2-5,NA,NA,TRBV7-3,CASSKYGQMEETQYF,TGTGCCAGCAGCAAGTACGGACAGATGGAGGAGACCCAGTACTTC
TRBJ2-3,once,NA,TRBV5-4,CASSPGGRSTDTQYF,TGTGCCAGCAGCCCCGGAGGGCGGAGCACAGATACGCAGTATTTT
TRBJ2-3,NA,TRBD2,TRBV19,CASEPSGGADTQYF,TGTGCCAGTGAACCTAGCGGGGGGGCAGATACGCAGTATTTT
TRBJ1-3,NA,TRBD1,TRBV9,CASSATGQGSGNTIYF,TGTGCCAGCAGCGCGACCGGACAGGGCTCTGGAAACACCATATATTTT
TRBJ2-1,NA,TRBD1,TRBV7-9,CASRPGTGGYNEQFF,TGTGCCAGCAGGCCCGGGACAGGGGGCTACAATGAGCAGTTCTTC
TRBJ2-3,once,NA,TRBV9,CASSVGGSTGNTDTQYF,TGTGCCAGCAGCGTAGGGGGATCGACGGGAAACACAGATACGCAGTATTTT
TRBJ1-2,NA,NA,TRBV13,CASSLVGAERYGYTF,TGTGCCAGCAGCTTAGTGGGAGCCGAGAGGTATGGCTACACCTTC
TRBJ1-1,NA,NA,TRBV27,CASSPGPTPEAFF,TGTGCCAGCAGTCCCGGTCCGACCCCTGAAGCTTTCTTT
TRBJ1-5,NA,TRBD1,TRBV5-5,CASARDSWGSAQHF,TGTGCCAGCGCCCGGGACAGTTGGGGATCGGCCCAGCATTTT
TRBJ2-1,NA,NA,TRBV5-1,CASSLIPGRDGNEQFF,TGCGCCAGCAGCCTCATCCCAGGGCGAGATGGCAATGAGCAGTTCTTC
TRBJ1-4,NA,NA,TRBV18,CASSTSVGEKLFF,TGTGCCAGCTCTACCAGCGTAGGTGAAAAACTGTTTTTT
TRBJ2-3,NA,TRBD2,TRBV7-2,CASSSRERGGTDTQYF,TGTGCCAGCAGCAGTCGAGAGCGGGGGGGCACAGATACGCAGTATTTT
TRBJ1-6,once,NA,TRBV5-6,CASSLRPGSSPLHF,TGTGCCAGCAGCTTGCGTCCGGGGAGTTCACCCCTCCACTTT
TRBJ1-6,NA,TRBD1,TRBV9,CASQPGQGYNSPLHF,TGTGCCAGCCAACCCGGACAGGGCTATAATTCACCCCTCCACTTT
TRBJ2-2,NA,NA,TRBV2,CASSPTGTDTGELFF,TGTGCCAGCAGCCCCACAGGTACGGACACCGGGGAGCTGTTTTTT
TRBJ1-3,NA,TRBD1,TRBV4-2,CASSQEHLTGTGNTIYF,TGTGCCAGCAGCCAAGAACACTTGACAGGGACTGGAAACACCATATATTTT
TRBJ1-6,NA,TRBD1,TRBV7-2,CASSLWAGQGGSPLHF,TGTGCCAGCAGCTTATGGGCGGGACAGGGGGGATCACCCCTCCACTTT
TRBJ2-1,NA,NA,TRBV7-2,CASSLVRNEQFF,TGTGCCAGCAGCTTAGTAAGGAATGAGCAGTTCTTC
TRBJ2-2,NA,NA,TRBV27,CASSVRRHTGELFF,TGTGCCAGCAGCGTGCGGCGACACACCGGGGAGCTGTTTTTT
TRBJ2-4,NA,NA,TRBV11-1,CASSLWGPKNIQYF,TGTGCCAGCAGCTTATGGGGACCCAAAAACATTCAGTACTTC
TRBJ1-4,NA,NA,TRBV5-1,CASSFSGANEKLFF,TGCGCCAGCAGCTTCTCCGGGGCTAATGAAAAACTGTTTTTT
TRBJ1-2,few,NA,TRBV7-8,CASSLFSGRDGYTF,TGTGCCAGCAGCTTATTCTCAGGGCGCGATGGCTACACCTTC
TRBJ1-4,NA,NA,TRBV3-1/TRBV3-2,CASSPRVGSNEKLFF,TGTGCCAGCAGCCCGCGCGTCGGTTCTAATGAAAAACTGTTTTTT
TRBJ2-7,NA,NA,TRBV11-3,CASSLIRVSYEQYF,TGTGCCAGCAGCTTAATCAGGGTCTCCTACGAGCAGTACTTC
TRBJ2-7,NA,NA,TRBV7-9,CASSLMGSYEQYF,TGTGCCAGCAGCTTGATGGGATCCTACGAGCAGTACTTC
TRBJ1-2,once,NA,TRBV19,CASRSGQLAGGYTF,TGTGCCAGCCGTTCCGGACAACTTGCTGGCGGCTACACCTTC
TRBJ1-6,NA,NA,TRBV7-2,CASRVGSPSPLHF,TGTGCCAGCCGAGTGGGGTCCCCTTCACCCCTCCACTTT
TRBJ1-4,NA,NA,TRBV5-1,CASREGQANEKLFF,TGCGCCAGCAGGGAGGGGCAGGCTAATGAAAAACTGTTTTTT
TRBJ2-7,NA,TRBD2,TRBV18,CASSPRNRDYRDEQYF,TGTGCCAGCTCACCACGGAACCGGGACTACCGGGACGAGCAGTACTTC
TRBJ1-5,NA,TRBD1,TRBV7-2,CASSFGTDNQPQHF,TGTGCCAGCAGCTTCGGGACAGACAATCAGCCCCAGCATTTT
TRBJ2-1,few,NA,TRBV2,CASIPHWGREQFF,TGTGCCAGCATACCACACTGGGGTCGGGAGCAGTTCTTC
TRBJ1-1,NA,NA,TRBV4-3,CASSQSTVLNTEAFF,TGCGCCAGCAGCCAATCCACGGTTCTGAACACTGAAGCTTTCTTT
TRBJ1-1,NA,NA,TRBV19,CASSTRQGNTEAFF,TGTGCCAGTAGTACGAGGCAGGGGAACACTGAAGCTTTCTTT
TRBJ2-5,NA,TRBD2,TRBV7-2,CASSLGVNSGGFRETQYF,TGTGCCAGCAGCTTAGGGGTGAATAGCGGGGGGTTCCGGGAGACCCAGTACTTC
TRBJ2-3,NA,TRBD1,TRBV5-1,CASSGGQGFGRASTDTQYF,TGCGCCAGCAGCGGGGGACAGGGTTTTGGCCGAGCTAGCACAGATACGCAGTATTTT
TRBJ2-2,NA,TRBD2,TRBV27,CASQAAGGPDWELFF,TGTGCCAGCCAAGCCGCGGGAGGGCCGGACTGGGAGCTGTTTTTT
TRBJ2-3,NA,TRBD2,TRBV29-1,CSVGPAGDDTQYF,TGCAGCGTCGGGCCCGCGGGGGACGATACGCAGTATTTT
TRBJ1-1,NA,TRBD1,TRBV19,CASSAGQGGTEAFF,TGTGCCAGTAGTGCGGGACAGGGTGGCACTGAAGCTTTCTTT
TRBJ1-2,NA,NA,TRBV19,CASSITVGPSYGYTF,TGTGCCAGTAGTATAACTGTGGGACCCTCCTATGGCTACACCTTC
TRBJ1-3,NA,NA,TRBV7-2,CASSLRESSGNTIYF,TGTGCCAGCAGCTTACGAGAGAGCTCTGGAAACACCATATATTTT
TRBJ1-3,NA,NA,TRBV4-1,CASSQDSRIVKGNTIYF,TGCGCCAGCAGCCAAGATAGCAGGATAGTGAAAGGAAACACCATATATTTT